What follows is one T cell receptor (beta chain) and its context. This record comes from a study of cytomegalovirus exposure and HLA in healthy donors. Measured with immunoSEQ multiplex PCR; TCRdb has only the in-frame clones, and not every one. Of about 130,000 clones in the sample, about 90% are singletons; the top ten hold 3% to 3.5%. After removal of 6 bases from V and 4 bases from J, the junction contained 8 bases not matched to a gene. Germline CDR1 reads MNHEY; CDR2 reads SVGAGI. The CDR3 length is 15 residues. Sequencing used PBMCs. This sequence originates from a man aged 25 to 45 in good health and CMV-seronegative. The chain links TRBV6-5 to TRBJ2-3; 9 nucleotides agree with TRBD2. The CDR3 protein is CASSTPGLASDTQYF. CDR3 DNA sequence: TGTGCCAGCAGCACCCCGGGACTAGCCTCAGATACGCAGTATTTT.